This TCR beta chain stems from a study of prognosis after radiotherapy for stage I lung cancer. Study in general: SBRT radiotherapy comprised 3 to 5 fractions at a biologically effective dose of at least 100 Gy.

Findings and caveats of the study: The tumor specificity of expanded TCR clones remained undetermined.

It was by two-round multiplex PCR that TCR beta CDR3 was amplified from genomic DNA. First-round PCR, the initial amplification, used primers specific to each TRBV and TRBJ gene. From the multiplex PCR reads, TCRdb called clonotypes with MiXCR, one entry per CDR3 protein. The sample includes nearly 20,000 distinct CDR3 sequences, about 27% of them seen just once. As regards this clonotype: The antigen is unknown. One junction end does not reproduce the germline sequence, and a read error may be involved.

This specimen consisted of PBMCs, obtained before or after stereotactic body radiation therapy (not recorded which). The receptor was isolated from a donor older than 45 with non-small cell lung cancer.

CDR3 sequence reads: CASSVAADTQYF. The CDR3 nucleotides are TGTGCCAGCAGTGTAGCGGCGGATACTCAGTATTTT. The chain joins TRBV7-9 to TRBJ2-3, with D perhaps TRBD2 (6 bases). This CDR3 region has 12 residues. In germline, CDR1 is SEHNR, CDR2 FQNEAQ (reference sequence).